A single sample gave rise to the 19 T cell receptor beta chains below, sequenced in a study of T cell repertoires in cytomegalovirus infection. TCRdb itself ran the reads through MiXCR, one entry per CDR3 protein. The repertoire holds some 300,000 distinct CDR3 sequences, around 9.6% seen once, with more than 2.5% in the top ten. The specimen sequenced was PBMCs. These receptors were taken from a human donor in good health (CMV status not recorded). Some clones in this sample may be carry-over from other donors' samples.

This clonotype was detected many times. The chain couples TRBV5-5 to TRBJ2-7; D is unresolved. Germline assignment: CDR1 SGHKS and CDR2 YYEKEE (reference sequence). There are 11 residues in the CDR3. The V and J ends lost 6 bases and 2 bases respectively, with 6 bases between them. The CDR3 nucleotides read TGTGCCAGCACCGGCCCCTACGAGCAGTACTTC. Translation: CASTGPYEQYF.

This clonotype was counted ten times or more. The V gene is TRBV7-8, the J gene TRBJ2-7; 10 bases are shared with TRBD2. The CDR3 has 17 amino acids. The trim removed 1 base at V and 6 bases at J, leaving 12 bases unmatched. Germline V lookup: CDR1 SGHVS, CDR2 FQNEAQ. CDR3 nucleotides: TGTGCCAGCAGCTTAGTTAGCGGGGGGACTATTTTAACCGAGCAGTACTTC. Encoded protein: CASSLVSGGTILTEQYF.

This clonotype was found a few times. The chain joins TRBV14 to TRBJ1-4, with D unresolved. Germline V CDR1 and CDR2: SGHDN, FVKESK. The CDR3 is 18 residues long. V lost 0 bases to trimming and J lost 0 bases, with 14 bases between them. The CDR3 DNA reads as TGTGCCAGCAGCCAAGACAGAATGGCCCACGCAACTAATGAAAAACTGTTTTTT. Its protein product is CASSQDRMAHATNEKLFF.

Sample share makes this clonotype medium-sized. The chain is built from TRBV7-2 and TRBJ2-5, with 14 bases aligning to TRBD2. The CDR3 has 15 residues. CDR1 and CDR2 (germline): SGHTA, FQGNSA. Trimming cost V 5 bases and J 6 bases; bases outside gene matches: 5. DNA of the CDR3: TGTGCCAGCAGCCAAGGGACTAGCGGGGGAAAGACCCAGTACTTC. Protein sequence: CASSQGTSGGKTQYF.

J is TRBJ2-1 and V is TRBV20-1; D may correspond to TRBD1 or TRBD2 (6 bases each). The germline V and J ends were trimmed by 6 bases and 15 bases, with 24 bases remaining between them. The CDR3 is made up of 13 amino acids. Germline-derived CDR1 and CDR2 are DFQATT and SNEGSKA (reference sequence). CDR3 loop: CSATDGGGAGGFF. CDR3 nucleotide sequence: TGCAGTGCCACCGACGGGGGCGGGGCCGGGGGGTTCTTC.

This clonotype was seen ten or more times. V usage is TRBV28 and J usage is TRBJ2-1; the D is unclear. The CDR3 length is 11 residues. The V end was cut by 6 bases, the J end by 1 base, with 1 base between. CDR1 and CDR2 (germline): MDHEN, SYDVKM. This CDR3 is CASRSYNEQFF. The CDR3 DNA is TGTGCCAGCAGATCCTACAATGAGCAGTTCTTC.

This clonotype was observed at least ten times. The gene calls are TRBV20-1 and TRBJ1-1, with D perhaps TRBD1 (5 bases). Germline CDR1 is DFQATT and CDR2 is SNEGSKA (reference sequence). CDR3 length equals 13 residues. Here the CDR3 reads CSIRDLGSTEAFF. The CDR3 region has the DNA TGCAGCATTAGGGACCTAGGGAGCACTGAAGCTTTCTTT.

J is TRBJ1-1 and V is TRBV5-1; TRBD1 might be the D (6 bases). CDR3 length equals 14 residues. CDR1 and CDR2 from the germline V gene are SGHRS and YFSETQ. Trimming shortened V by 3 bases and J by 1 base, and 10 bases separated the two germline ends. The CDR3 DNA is TGCGCCAGCAGCTACCGGGACACGAACACTGAAGCTTTCTTT. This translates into CASSYRDTNTEAFF.

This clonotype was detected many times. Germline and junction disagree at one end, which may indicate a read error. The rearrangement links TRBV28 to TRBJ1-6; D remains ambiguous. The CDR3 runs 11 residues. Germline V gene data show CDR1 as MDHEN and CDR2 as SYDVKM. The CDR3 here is CASSLNPPLHF. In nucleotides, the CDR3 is TGTGCCAGCAGTCTTAATCCACCCCTCCACTTT.

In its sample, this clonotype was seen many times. The CDR3 nucleotides read TGCGCCAGCAGCTCACATACGGGTGAGCAGTTCTTC. It yields the protein CASSSHTGEQFF. The chain combines TRBV5-1 with TRBJ2-1; D gene uncertain. Germline loops: CDR1 SGHRS, CDR2 YFSETQ. V lost 3 bases to trimming and J lost 9 bases, with 10 bases between them. The length of the CDR3 is 12 residues.

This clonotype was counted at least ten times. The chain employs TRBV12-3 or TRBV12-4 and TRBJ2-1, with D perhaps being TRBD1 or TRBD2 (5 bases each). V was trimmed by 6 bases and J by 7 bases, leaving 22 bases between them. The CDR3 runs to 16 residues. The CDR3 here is CASSKPGTPGWNEQFF. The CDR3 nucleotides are TGTGCCAGCAGCAAACCGGGGACGCCGGGTTGGAATGAGCAGTTCTTC.

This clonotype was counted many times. The CDR3 DNA reads as TGTGCCAGCAGTTTAGTCCAGGGAAGTCAGCCCCAGCATTTT. This sequence encodes CASSLVQGSQPQHF. The chain employs TRBV12-3 or TRBV12-4 and TRBJ1-5; possible D gene TRBD1, 5 bases. Trimming shortened V by 1 base and J by 6 bases, and 10 bases separated the two germline ends. There are 14 residues in the CDR3.

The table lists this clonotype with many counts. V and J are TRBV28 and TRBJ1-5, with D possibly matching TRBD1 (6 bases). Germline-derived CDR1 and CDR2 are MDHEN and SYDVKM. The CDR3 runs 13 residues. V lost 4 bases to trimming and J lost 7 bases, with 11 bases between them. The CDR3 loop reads CASSSNRDQPQHF. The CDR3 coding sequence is TGTGCCAGCAGTTCAAACAGGGACCAGCCCCAGCATTTT.

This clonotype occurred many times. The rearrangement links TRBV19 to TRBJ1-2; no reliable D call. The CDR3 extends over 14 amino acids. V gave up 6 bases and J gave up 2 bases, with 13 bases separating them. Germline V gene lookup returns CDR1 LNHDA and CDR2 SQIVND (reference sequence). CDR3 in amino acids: CASRRSQGNYGYTF. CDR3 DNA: TGTGCCAGTAGGCGAAGTCAAGGGAACTATGGCTACACCTTC.

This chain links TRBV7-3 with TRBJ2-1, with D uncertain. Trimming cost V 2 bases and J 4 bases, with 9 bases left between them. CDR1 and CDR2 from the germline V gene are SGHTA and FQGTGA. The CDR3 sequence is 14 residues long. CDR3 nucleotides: TGTGCCAGCAGCTTATCCGACGGTTACAATGAGCAGTTCTTC. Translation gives CASSLSDGYNEQFF.

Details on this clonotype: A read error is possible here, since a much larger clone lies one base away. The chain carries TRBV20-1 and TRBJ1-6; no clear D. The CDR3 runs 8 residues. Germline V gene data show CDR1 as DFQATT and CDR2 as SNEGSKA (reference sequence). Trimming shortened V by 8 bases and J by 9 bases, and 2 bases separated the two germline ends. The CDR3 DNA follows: TGCAGTACTTCACCCCTCCACTTT. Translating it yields CSTSPLHF.

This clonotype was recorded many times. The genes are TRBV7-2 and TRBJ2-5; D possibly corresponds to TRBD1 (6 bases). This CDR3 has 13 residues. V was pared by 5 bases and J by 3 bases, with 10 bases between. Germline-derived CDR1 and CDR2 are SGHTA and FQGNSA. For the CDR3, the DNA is TGTGCCAGCAGCGCCAGGGGTAAAGAGACCCAGTACTTC. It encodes CASSARGKETQYF.

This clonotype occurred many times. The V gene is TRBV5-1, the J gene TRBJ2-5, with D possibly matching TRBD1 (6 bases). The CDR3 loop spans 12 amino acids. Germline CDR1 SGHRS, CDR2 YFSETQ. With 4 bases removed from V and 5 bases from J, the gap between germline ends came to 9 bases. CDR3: CASSTGMETQYF. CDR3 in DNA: TGCGCCAGCAGCACAGGGATGGAGACCCAGTACTTC.

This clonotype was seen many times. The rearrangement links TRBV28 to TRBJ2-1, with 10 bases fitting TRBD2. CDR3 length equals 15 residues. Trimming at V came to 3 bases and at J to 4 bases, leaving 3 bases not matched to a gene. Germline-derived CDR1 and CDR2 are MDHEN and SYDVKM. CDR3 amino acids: CASSLPSGGYNEQFF. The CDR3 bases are TGTGCCAGCAGTTTGCCTAGCGGGGGTTACAATGAGCAGTTCTTC.